These 18 T cell receptor beta chains share one sample of origin, sequenced in a study of blood T cell repertoires in COVID-19. Libraries were prepared by immunoSEQ multiplex PCR; TCRdb keeps only in-frame clonotypes and omits some of them. The sample records 300,000 to 500,000 clones, 88% being singletons. The sequenced material came from PBMCs or T cells enriched from blood (not recorded which). Receptors were obtained from a woman in her 30s with acute COVID-19.

In its sample, this clone was seen once. The chain has TRBV3-1 (or the pseudogene TRBV3-2) and TRBJ2-1, with a tentative D call TRBD1 (5 bases). Germline V gene sequence: CDR1 LGHDT, CDR2 YNNKEL (reference sequence). Trimming removed 4 bases from V and 1 base from J, with 11 bases in between. The CDR3 consists of 15 residues. For the CDR3, the DNA is TGTGCCAGCAGCCGACGCCAGGGTTCCTACAATGAGCAGTTCTTC. This gives the protein CASSRRQGSYNEQFF.

This clone came up many times. The CDR3 region is CASSGNRAEQYF. The CDR3 DNA is TGTGCCAGCAGTGGAAACAGGGCCGAGCAGTACTTC. This chain links TRBV2 with TRBJ2-7; tentatively, D is TRBD1 (6 bases). The CDR3 covers 12 residues. The germline V and J ends were trimmed by 4 bases and 6 bases, with 10 bases remaining between them. Germline V gene lookup returns CDR1 SNHLY and CDR2 FYNNEI.

This clone was counted a few times. The chain combines TRBV12-5 with TRBJ1-2; 7 positions agree with TRBD1. Germline V gene lookup returns CDR1 LGHNT and CDR2 FRNRAP. Trimming removed 1 base from V and 3 bases from J; junction bases left unmatched: 11. This CDR3 region has 17 residues. The CDR3 sequence is CASGLDRGEELYYGYTF. DNA of the CDR3: TGTGCTAGTGGTTTGGACAGGGGAGAAGAACTTTACTATGGCTACACCTTC.

The CDR3 loop is CATATGGSEQYF. In DNA form, the CDR3 reads TGTGCCACCGCGACAGGGGGCAGCGAGCAGTACTTC. The chain employs TRBV24-1 and TRBJ2-7; TRBD1 matches 10 bases. After removal of 9 bases from V and 6 bases from J, the junction contained 4 bases not matched to a gene. CDR1 and CDR2 (germline): KGHDR, SFDVKD. This CDR3 comprises 12 residues.

The chain is built from TRBV7-2 and TRBJ1-3; D gene uncertain. The length of the CDR3 is 13 residues. Germline CDR1 SGHTA, CDR2 FQGNSA. V was cut by 7 bases and J by 4 bases, with 11 bases left in between. The CDR3 sequence: CASTGSGGNTIYF. The DNA for the CDR3 is TGTGCCAGCACGGGGAGTGGAGGAAACACCATATATTTT.

The chain joins TRBV27 to TRBJ1-1; 8 positions agree with TRBD1. Unmatched junction bases numbered 14, after V lost 5 bases and J lost 0 bases. The CDR3 covers 18 residues. CDR1 MNHEY and CDR2 SMNVEV come from the germline V gene (reference sequence). CDR3 DNA: TGTGCCAGCAGTACCTCCAGCAGGGGGCTAAGGATGAACACTGAAGCTTTCTTT. Residues: CASSTSSRGLRMNTEAFF.

This clone was observed a single time. The chain is built from TRBV7-3 and TRBJ2-3; weak D call: TRBD2 (5 bases). The V end lost 5 bases, the J end lost 1 base, and 7 bases lay between the germline ends. The germline CDR1 and CDR2 sequences are SGHTA and FQGTGA. The CDR3 has 13 residues. The CDR3 is CASSHGGTDTQYF. Here the CDR3 DNA reads TGTGCCAGCAGCCACGGGGGCACAGATACGCAGTATTTT.

V usage is TRBV4-2 and J usage is TRBJ2-1; 7 nucleotides line up with TRBD2. Germline CDR1 and CDR2: LGHNA and YNFKEQ. The V gene end was trimmed by 5 bases and the J gene end by 6 bases; junction bases not matched to a gene: 10. The CDR3 is made up of 15 amino acids. The CDR3 is CASSYHREAGNEQFF. In nucleotides, the CDR3 is TGTGCCAGCAGCTACCACCGGGAGGCGGGCAATGAGCAGTTCTTC.

CDR3 region: CASSLRTGGADTQYF. The CDR3 DNA is TGTGCCAGCAGCTTAAGGACAGGGGGCGCAGATACGCAGTATTTT. The chain recombines TRBV11-2 with TRBJ2-3; 11 bases line up with TRBD1. Unmatched junction bases numbered 2, after V lost 2 bases and J lost 4 bases. The CDR3 sequence is 15 residues long. From germline, CDR1 is SGHAT and CDR2 FQNNGV.

The chain couples TRBV4-1 to TRBJ1-6; D gene ambiguous. V lost 1 base, J lost 9 bases, and 10 bases lay in between. The CDR3 totals 14 residues. CDR1 and CDR2 from the germline V gene are MGHRA and YSYEKL. CDR3 sequence: CASSQVNLVSPLHF. For the CDR3, the DNA is TGCGCCAGCAGCCAAGTTAACTTGGTTTCACCCCTCCACTTT.

The rearrangement joins TRBV4-2 to TRBJ2-4, with D perhaps matching TRBD2 (6 bases). CDR3 size: 19 residues. Between the trimmed V and J ends, which lost 0 bases and 0 bases, there was a span of 18 bases. Per the germline V gene, CDR1 is LGHNA and CDR2 is YNFKEQ. DNA for the CDR3: TGTGCCAGCAGCCAAGAGGGAGGACAAGCAAAGCGAGCCAAAAACATTCAGTACTTC. It is translated as CASSQEGGQAKRAKNIQYF.

A remark on this clone: Additional DNA sequences in this sample encode the identical CDR3. The V call is TRBV9, the J call TRBJ2-3; 8 bases line up with TRBD2. The CDR3 runs to 15 residues. Germline CDR1 SGDLS, CDR2 YYNGEE. Unmatched junction bases numbered 1, after V lost 0 bases and J lost 1 base. The CDR3 DNA sequence: TGTGCCAGCAGCGTAGTCGGGGGGGGCACAGATACGCAGTATTTT. Amino acid sequence: CASSVVGGGTDTQYF. The full variable domain, completed using reference TRBV9 and TRBJ2-3, is DSGVTQTPKHLITATGQRVTLRCSPRSGDLSVYWYQQSLDQGLQFLIQYYNGEERAKGNILERFSAQQFPDLHSELNLSSLELGDSALYFCASSVVGGGTDTQYFGPGTRLTVL.

The chain recombines TRBV20-1 with TRBJ2-5; 7 bases align to TRBD1. This CDR3 has 13 residues. Trimming at V came to 3 bases and at J to 4 bases, leaving 5 bases not matched to a gene. Germline values: CDR1 DFQATT, CDR2 SNEGSKA (reference sequence). CDR3 nucleotides: TGCAGTGCTAGTAGGGGGCCCGGAGAGACCCAGTACTTC. As protein: CSASRGPGETQYF.

The CDR3 DNA reads as TGTGCCAGCAGTCCCGACAGGGACTTCTCCTACGAGCAGTACTTC. It encodes CASSPDRDFSYEQYF. The chain employs TRBV28 and TRBJ2-7, with D possibly TRBD1 on 7 matching bases. This CDR3 is built from 15 residues. Germline V CDR1 and CDR2: MDHEN, SYDVKM. V lost 5 bases, J lost 0 bases, and 14 bases lay in between.

The chain links TRBV2 to TRBJ1-3; 8 bases are shared with TRBD1. CDR3 length: 15 amino acids. The V segment lost 3 bases and the J segment 3 bases; nucleotides outside the gene matches: 4. Germline V gene lookup returns CDR1 SNHLY and CDR2 FYNNEI. The CDR3 sequence is CASSDQGARGNTIYF. The CDR3 DNA sequence: TGTGCCAGCAGTGATCAGGGGGCTCGTGGAAACACCATATATTTT.

This sequence joins TRBV29-1 and TRBJ1-5; 10 bases fit TRBD1. Germline loops: CDR1 SQVTM, CDR2 ANQGSEA. CDR3 length: 14 amino acids. The V segment lost 7 bases and the J segment 6 bases; nucleotides outside the gene matches: 9. CDR3 loop: CSAKVGTGVQPQHF. As DNA, the CDR3 is TGCAGCGCGAAAGTGGGGACAGGGGTTCAGCCCCAGCATTTT.

The chain uses TRBV7-3 and TRBJ1-2, with TRBD1 matching 10 bases. J lost 4 bases, V lost 5 bases, and 4 bases had no gene match. The CDR3 contains 14 residues. Germline V lookup: CDR1 SGHTA, CDR2 FQGTGA. CDR3: CASSRDRGGYGYTF. CDR3 sequence (DNA): TGTGCCAGCAGCCGGGACAGGGGAGGCTATGGCTACACCTTC.

CDR3 nucleotide sequence: TGCGCCAGCAAAACCAACCAGGGGGGCGAGCAGTACTTC. Encoded protein: CASKTNQGGEQYF. The J gene is TRBJ2-7, the V gene TRBV5-1; TRBD1 is a possible D gene (7 bases). This CDR3 spans 13 amino acids. Deletions cut 6 bases from V and 6 bases from J, with 16 bases between. Per germline, CDR1 SGHRS and CDR2 YFSETQ.